Below, 16 T cell receptor beta chains from the same sample are listed, as sequenced in a study of shared clonotypes between healthy human individuals. Some clones are missing from TCRdb's copy, which holds only in-frame ones; the method was immunoSEQ multiplex PCR. The table shows around 980,000 clones, with approximately 78% occurring only once. Sequenced material: memory CD4+ T cells from PBMCs. Described subset: CD45RA-negative fraction. The receptors stem from a man between 18 and 35 years old in good health. Some clones in this sample may be carry-over from other donors' samples.

This chain links TRBV5-1 with TRBJ1-1; weak D call: TRBD1 (6 bases). Germline loops: CDR1 SGHRS, CDR2 YFSETQ. The CDR3 length is 16 residues. V lost 1 base, J lost 1 base, and 14 bases lay in between. CDR3 nucleotide sequence: TGCGCCAGCAGCTTGATGGGGACACTATCGAACACTGAAGCTTTCTTT. Translation: CASSLMGTLSNTEAFF.

As concerns this clone: The same CDR3 can be traced to other DNA sequences in this sample. The chain combines TRBV9 with TRBJ2-3; tentatively, D is TRBD2 (6 bases). The V and J ends lost 0 bases and 0 bases respectively, with 8 bases between them. This CDR3 comprises 15 residues. The germline V gene encodes CDR1 SGDLS and CDR2 YYNGEE. This CDR3 reads CASSVGSGSTDTQYF. The CDR3, as DNA: TGTGCCAGCAGCGTAGGGAGCGGGAGCACAGATACGCAGTATTTT.

The J gene is TRBJ2-7, the V gene TRBV5-5, with a tentative D call TRBD1 (7 bases). Germline V lookup: CDR1 SGHKS, CDR2 YYEKEE (reference sequence). This CDR3 contains 14 residues. The V and J ends lost 4 bases and 7 bases respectively, with 18 bases between them. This CDR3 is CASSPRTGAGEQYF. The CDR3 DNA follows: TGTGCCAGCAGCCCGAGAACAGGGGCGGGAGAGCAGTACTTC.

The chain uses TRBV30 and TRBJ2-1, with 12 nucleotides matching TRBD2. The V gene end was trimmed by 2 bases and the J gene end by 6 bases; junction bases not matched to a gene: 8. This CDR3 contains 16 residues. Germline V lookup: CDR1 GTSNPN, CDR2 SVGIG (reference sequence). CDR3 residues: CAWSFVTSGGRNEQFF. CDR3 sequence (DNA): TGTGCCTGGAGTTTTGTGACTAGCGGGGGACGCAATGAGCAGTTCTTC.

This rearrangement joins TRBV9 to TRBJ2-1; D unresolved. With 4 bases removed from V and 7 bases from J, the gap between germline ends came to 9 bases. The CDR3 is 12 residues long. CDR1 is SGDLS, CDR2 YYNGEE, per germline. The CDR3 bases are TGTGCCAGCAGCTCTCCTTGGAATGAGCAGTTCTTC. Its translation: CASSSPWNEQFF.

The count of this clone is one. V gene TRBV30 combines with J gene TRBJ2-7; the D is unclear. Germline CDR1 reads GTSNPN; CDR2 reads SVGIG (reference sequence). Trimming shortened V by 1 base and J by 12 bases, and 13 bases separated the two germline ends. The CDR3 loop spans 11 amino acids. The DNA of the CDR3 is TGTGCCTGGAGTGCCCAGGACCAGCGGTACTTC. Protein sequence: CAWSAQDQRYF. Combining the CDR3 with reference TRBV30 and TRBJ2-7 gives the whole variable domain SQTIHQWPATLVQPVGSPLSLECTVEGTSNPNLYWYRQAAGRGLQLLFYSVGIGQISSEVPQNLSASRPQDRQFILSSKKLLLSDSGFYLCAWSAQDQRYFGPGTRLTVT.

The chain combines TRBV5-4 with TRBJ1-3; D possibly corresponds to TRBD1 (6 bases). CDR3 size: 17 residues. Trimming pared 1 base from V and 4 bases from J, leaving 18 bases between. The V gene's germline CDR1 is SGHNT and CDR2 YYREEE (reference sequence). This CDR3 is CASSLLQRGAQGNTIYF. The CDR3 nucleotides are TGTGCCAGCAGCTTGTTGCAACGGGGGGCGCAAGGAAACACCATATATTTT.

The J gene is TRBJ1-1, the V gene TRBV2; TRBD1 matches 7 bases. CDR3 length equals 15 residues. Germline assignment: CDR1 SNHLY and CDR2 FYNNEI. V was clipped by 5 bases and J by 4 bases; unmatched bases: 10. The CDR3 sequence is CASSRQGLEITEAFF. The CDR3, as DNA: TGTGCCAGCAGTCGACAGGGACTTGAGATCACTGAAGCTTTCTTT. The full variable domain, its missing parts supplied by reference TRBV2 and TRBJ1-1, is EPEVTQTPSHQVTQMGQEVILRCVPISNHLYFYWYRQILGQKVEFLVSFYNNEISEKSEIFDDQFSVERPDGSNFTLKIRSTKLEDSAMYFCASSRQGLEITEAFFGQGTRLTVV.

This chain uses TRBV4-1 with TRBJ2-1, with 11 bases identical to TRBD2. Germline-derived CDR1 and CDR2 are MGHRA and YSYEKL. The CDR3 is 16 residues long. The trim removed 2 bases at V and 4 bases at J, leaving 4 bases unmatched. CDR3 in amino acids: CASSQTGLADYNEQFF. The DNA of the CDR3 is TGCGCCAGCAGCCAAACGGGACTAGCGGATTACAATGAGCAGTTCTTC.

The chain carries TRBV15 and TRBJ2-7; 8 bases agree with TRBD1. V shed 6 bases, J shed 7 bases, and the junction held 8 bases outside the gene matches. The germline gives CDR1 LNHNV, CDR2 YYDKDF (reference sequence). The CDR3 extends over 13 amino acids. CDR3 DNA: TGTGCCACCAGTTGGCAGGGGGCAGGAGAGCAGTACTTC. Translation: CATSWQGAGEQYF.

Many counts were recorded for this clone. The rearrangement uses TRBV2 and TRBJ1-5, with no clear D. From germline, CDR1 is SNHLY and CDR2 FYNNEI. CDR3 length: 12 amino acids. Trimming stripped 5 bases from V and 8 bases from J, with 10 bases between. The CDR3 DNA follows: TGTGCCAGCAGTTACCCAGAAGAGCCCCAGCATTTT. As protein: CASSYPEEPQHF.

The chain carries TRBV6-5 and TRBJ1-1, with D unclear. This CDR3 spans 11 amino acids. Trimming took 1 base from V and 3 from J, leaving 0 bases between them. The germline CDR1 and CDR2 sequences are MNHEY and SVGAGI. Here the CDR3 DNA reads TGTGCCAGCAGTTACTACACTGAAGCTTTCTTT. This gives the protein CASSYYTEAFF.

The V and J genes are TRBV7-2 and TRBJ2-1; TRBD2 agrees at 16 bases. CDR3 size: 19 residues. Germline V gene lookup returns CDR1 SGHTA and CDR2 FQGNSA. J lost 8 bases, V lost 5 bases, and 15 bases had no gene match. In DNA, the CDR3 is TGTGCCAGCAGCCGAAGGCCGGGACTAGCGGGAGGGCCGAGGGATGAGCAGTTCTTC. Translating gives CASSRRPGLAGGPRDEQFF.

J is TRBJ1-1 and V is TRBV28, with a possible D match to TRBD1 (5 bases). The CDR3 has 15 residues. Deletions cut 5 bases from V and 3 bases from J, with 16 bases between. The germline V gene encodes CDR1 MDHEN and CDR2 SYDVKM. The CDR3 bases are TGTGCCAGCAGTAAGAGGACATTGGGGGACACTGAAGCTTTCTTT. Translating gives CASSKRTLGDTEAFF.

This clone was counted a few times. The chain couples TRBV4-1 to TRBJ1-2; no clear D gene. The CDR3 has 15 amino acids. CDR1 and CDR2 from the germline V gene are MGHRA and YSYEKL. V shed 0 bases and J shed 2 bases, with 10 bases lying between them. For the CDR3, the DNA is TGCGCCAGCAGCCAAGATTTTGGGATGAACTATGGCTACACCTTC. It is translated as CASSQDFGMNYGYTF.

This chain uses TRBV6-1 with TRBJ2-1; D remains unclear. Germline loops: CDR1 MNHNS, CDR2 SASEGT. The germline V and J ends were trimmed by 8 bases and 0 bases, with 11 bases remaining between them. CDR3 length equals 14 residues. DNA for the CDR3: TGTGCCAGCTTTAAGGGCGACTCCTACAATGAGCAGTTCTTC. Amino acid sequence: CASFKGDSYNEQFF.